One and the same sample provided the 2 T cell receptor beta chains below, sequenced in a study of response to subunit inactivated influenza vaccine. Using its own MiXCR run on the RT-PCR reads, TCRdb lists one record per CDR3 protein. The repertoire has more than 450,000 distinct CDR3 sequences, over 9.5% of them found once; the top ten carry about 10%. The sequencing here drew on PBMCs from blood, taken on the day of vaccination. These receptors were taken from a man in his fifties who received an inactivated influenza vaccine.

V gene TRBV30 combines with J gene TRBJ2-2, with a weak D call TRBD1 (6 bases). Trimming took 0 bases from V and 0 from J, leaving 14 bases between them. Germline V gene data show CDR1 as GTSNPN and CDR2 as SVGIG (reference sequence). The CDR3 sequence is 17 residues long. The CDR3 reads CAWSVPGTYANTGELFF. CDR3 in DNA: TGTGCCTGGAGTGTACCCGGGACATACGCGAACACCGGGGAGCTGTTTTTT.

This clonotype appeared many times. The chain couples TRBV5-1 to TRBJ2-3; possible D gene TRBD1, 5 bases. There are 13 residues in the CDR3. V lost 2 bases, J lost 2 bases, and 6 bases lay in between. Germline-derived CDR1 and CDR2 are SGHRS and YFSETQ. CDR3 coding DNA: TGCGCCAGCAGCTTCGGACACACAGATACGCAGTATTTT. Translation: CASSFGHTDTQYF.